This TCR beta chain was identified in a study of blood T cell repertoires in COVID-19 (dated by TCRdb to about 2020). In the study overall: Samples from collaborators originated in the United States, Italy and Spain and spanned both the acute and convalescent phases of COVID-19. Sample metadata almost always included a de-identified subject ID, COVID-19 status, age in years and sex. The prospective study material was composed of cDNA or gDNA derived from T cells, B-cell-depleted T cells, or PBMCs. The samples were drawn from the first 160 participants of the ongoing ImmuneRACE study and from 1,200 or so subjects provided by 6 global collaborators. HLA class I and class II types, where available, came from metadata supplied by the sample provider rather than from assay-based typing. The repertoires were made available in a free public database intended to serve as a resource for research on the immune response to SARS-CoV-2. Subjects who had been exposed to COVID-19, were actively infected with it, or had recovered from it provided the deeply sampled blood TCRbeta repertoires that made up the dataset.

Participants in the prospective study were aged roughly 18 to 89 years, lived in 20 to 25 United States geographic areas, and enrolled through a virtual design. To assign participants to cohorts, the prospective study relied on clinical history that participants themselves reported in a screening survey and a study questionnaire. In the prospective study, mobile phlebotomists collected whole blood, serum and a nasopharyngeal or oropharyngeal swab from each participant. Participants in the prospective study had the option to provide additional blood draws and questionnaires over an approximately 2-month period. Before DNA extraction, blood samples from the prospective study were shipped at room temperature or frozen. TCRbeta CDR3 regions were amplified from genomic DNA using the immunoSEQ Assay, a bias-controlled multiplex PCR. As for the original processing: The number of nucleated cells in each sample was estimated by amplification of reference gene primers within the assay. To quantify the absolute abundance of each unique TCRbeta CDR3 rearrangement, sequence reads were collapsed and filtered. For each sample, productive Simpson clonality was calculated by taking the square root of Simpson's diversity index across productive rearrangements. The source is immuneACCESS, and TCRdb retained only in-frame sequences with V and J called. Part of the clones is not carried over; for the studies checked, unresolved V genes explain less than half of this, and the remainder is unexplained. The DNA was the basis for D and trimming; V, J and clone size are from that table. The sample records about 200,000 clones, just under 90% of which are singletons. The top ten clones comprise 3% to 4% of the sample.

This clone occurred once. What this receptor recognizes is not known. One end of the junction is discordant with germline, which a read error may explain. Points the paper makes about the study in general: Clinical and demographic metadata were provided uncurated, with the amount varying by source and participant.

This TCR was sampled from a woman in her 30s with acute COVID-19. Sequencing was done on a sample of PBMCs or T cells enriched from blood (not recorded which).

The CDR3 here reads CAYGQGKQPQHF. The base sequence is TGTGCCTACGGGCAGGGCAAACAGCCCCAGCATTTT. The V gene is TRBV28 and the J gene is TRBJ1-5; TRBD1 is possibly the D segment (5 matching bases). The CDR3 measures 12 amino acids from cysteine to phenylalanine. The entry retains the CDR3 DNA only, 36 bases that are in frame from base 1. From the germline V gene, CDR1 is MDHEN and CDR2 is SYDVKM.